This T cell receptor (beta chain) originates from a study of blood T cell repertoires in COVID-19. Study background: Sites across the United States, Italy and Spain contributed samples from acute and convalescent COVID-19. Sample material is recorded as cDNA or gDNA derived from T cells, B-cell-depleted T cells, or PBMCs.

Seattle enrolled patients during active infection and tracked them longitudinally. In the authors' methods: Reference gene primer amplification gave estimated nucleated cell counts. Sequenced by immunoSEQ multiplex PCR; TCRdb stores in-frame clones only, minus some. V, J and clone size were drawn from that table, and D and trimming were deduced from the DNA. This sample yields roughly 480,000 clones, of which 75% to 90% are seen a single time; around 0.95% belongs to the top ten. Sequencing was performed on peripheral blood. The receptor was derived from a young man with COVID-19, enrolled during active disease.

Written as DNA, the CDR3 is TGCGCCAGCAGCCTGTACTCCGGGACAGGGAAACCACCTAATTCACCCCTCCACTTT. Its translation is CASSLYSGTGKPPNSPLHF. This chain uses TRBV4-1 with TRBJ1-6; 9 nucleotides agree with TRBD1. Per the germline V gene, CDR1 is MGHRA and CDR2 is YSYEKL. V trimming: 4 bases; J trimming: 6 bases; junction bases outside the gene matches: 16. The CDR3 covers 19 residues.